These 22 T cell receptor beta chains were sequenced from one sample in a study of T cell responses to AZD1222 COVID-19 vaccine. The data were produced by immunoSEQ multiplex PCR, yet TCRdb's version contains in-frame clones alone and is incomplete. The table lists 120,000 to 150,000 clones, roughly four fifths of them singletons, with around 4.3% in the top ten. The specimen comprised peripheral blood, sampled on day 0 of MenACWY control vaccination. Every receptor here comes from an adult in good health.

The chain carries TRBV12-3 or TRBV12-4 and TRBJ2-2; the D gene is possibly TRBD2 (5 bases). The ends were cut back, 6 bases at V and 6 bases at J, with 8 bases in the middle. This CDR3 has 12 residues. For the CDR3, the DNA is TGTGCCAGCAGCCCCGGGGCCGGGGAGCTGTTTTTT. It specifies CASSPGAGELFF.

This rearrangement joins TRBV25-1 to TRBJ1-2; 7 positions agree with TRBD1. The V gene end was trimmed by 5 bases and the J gene end by 11 bases; junction bases not matched to a gene: 8. There are 12 residues in the CDR3. Germline CDR1 reads MGHDK; CDR2 reads SYGVNS. CDR3 bases: TGTGCCAGCAGTCTACGACAGGGTTCGTACACCTTC. Translating gives CASSLRQGSYTF.

The rearrangement uses TRBV6-1 and TRBJ1-2; the D is unclear. The V end was cut by 2 bases, the J end by 4 bases, with 2 bases between. Germline CDR1 MNHNS, CDR2 SASEGT. This CDR3 spans 11 amino acids. This chain's CDR3 is CASSESYGYTF. The CDR3, as DNA: TGTGCCAGCAGTGAAAGCTATGGCTACACCTTC.

The genes are TRBV7-8 and TRBJ1-2; 10 nucleotides match TRBD1. V was pared by 3 bases and J by 6 bases, with 7 bases of the junction left unmatched. There are 15 residues in the CDR3. Germline CDR1 reads SGHVS; CDR2 reads FQNEAQ. DNA of the CDR3: TGTGCCAGCAGCTTCCGTCCGGGACAGGGGAATGGCTACACCTTC. The encoded protein is CASSFRPGQGNGYTF.

The chain joins TRBV6-6 to TRBJ2-3; 9 bases line up with TRBD2. From germline, CDR1 is MNHNY and CDR2 SVGAGI (reference sequence). V gave up 4 bases and J gave up 4 bases; unmatched junction bases: 3. This CDR3 comprises 14 residues. In DNA form, the CDR3 reads TGTGCCAGCAGTTCGGCGGGGGGGGCAGATACGCAGTATTTT. Residues: CASSSAGGADTQYF.

The chain uses TRBV9 and TRBJ2-1, with D uncertain. Trimming pared 0 bases from V and 0 bases from J, leaving 4 bases between. CDR3 length: 14 amino acids. The V gene's germline CDR1 is SGDLS and CDR2 YYNGEE. As DNA, the CDR3 is TGTGCCAGCAGCGTAGGAGACTCCTACAATGAGCAGTTCTTC. Encoded protein: CASSVGDSYNEQFF.

This clone was found once. The rearrangement links TRBV18 to TRBJ2-7, with D hard to call. The CDR3 consists of 17 residues. Per the germline V gene, CDR1 is KGHSH and CDR2 is LQKENI. Between the trimmed V and J ends, which lost 0 bases and 0 bases, there was a span of 15 bases. As DNA, the CDR3 is TGTGCCAGCTCACCACCTATCGGCCCAACCCTCTCCTACGAGCAGTACTTC. Translating it yields CASSPPIGPTLSYEQYF. The full variable domain, rest sourced from reference TRBV18 and TRBJ2-7, is NAGVMQNPRHLVRRRGQEARLRCSPMKGHSHVYWYRQLPEEGLKFMVYLQKENIIDESGMPKERFSAEFPKEGPSILRIQQVVRGDSAAYFCASSPPIGPTLSYEQYFGPGTRLTVT.

The table lists this clone with a few counts. The V and J genes are TRBV12-3 or TRBV12-4 and TRBJ1-2; weak D call: TRBD1 (5 bases). The CDR3 loop spans 13 amino acids. V lost 3 bases, J lost 3 bases, and 8 bases lay in between. Here the CDR3 DNA reads TGTGCCAGCAGTTTGTCAGGGTACTATGGCTACACCTTC. Translating gives CASSLSGYYGYTF.

This chain joins TRBV5-1 and TRBJ2-1, with TRBD1 identical over 10 bases. Germline CDR1 and CDR2: SGHRS and YFSETQ. V was pared by 2 bases and J by 7 bases, with 12 bases of the junction left unmatched. CDR3 length: 17 amino acids. DNA for the CDR3: TGCGCCAGCAGCTTAACTCCCCGGGACAGGGGATGGAATGAGCAGTTCTTC. Translated, it gives CASSLTPRDRGWNEQFF.

This sequence joins TRBV12-3 or TRBV12-4 and TRBJ1-1; TRBD1 matches 8 bases. The CDR3 runs to 12 residues. Trimming took 6 bases from V and 8 from J; bases not matched to a gene: 5. CDR3 in DNA: TGTGCCAGCAGACGGACAGGGCGAGAAGCTTTCTTT. Amino acids: CASRRTGREAFF.

Note on this clone: This may be a read error: a much more frequent sequence differs by one nucleotide. The rearrangement uses TRBV2 and TRBJ2-2, with TRBD2 matching over 8 bases. This CDR3 contains 15 residues. Germline V gene lookup returns CDR1 SNHLY and CDR2 FYNNEI. J gave up 1 base and V 3 bases, and 1 base lay outside the gene matches. The DNA for the CDR3 is TGTGCCAGCAGTGAGGCGGGGGGGAACACCGGGGAGCTGTTTTTT. Protein sequence: CASSEAGGNTGELFF.

This rearrangement joins TRBV12-3 or TRBV12-4 to TRBJ2-3; D unresolved. The CDR3 loop spans 11 amino acids. The V and J ends lost 5 bases and 4 bases respectively, with 4 bases between them. The CDR3 reads CASSAPDTQYF. The CDR3 nucleotides read TGTGCCAGCAGTGCTCCAGATACGCAGTATTTT.

This clone was detected only once. This rearrangement joins TRBV7-7 to TRBJ2-1; 13 positions match TRBD2. The CDR3 sequence is 15 residues long. In germline, CDR1 is SSHAT, CDR2 FNYEAQ (reference sequence). Trimming removed 5 bases from V and 7 bases from J; junction bases left unmatched: 5. CDR3 residues: CASSPGLAGVNEQFF. The CDR3 bases are TGTGCCAGCAGCCCAGGACTAGCGGGGGTGAATGAGCAGTTCTTC.

The CDR3 spells CASSLARGDNEQFF. The CDR3 DNA sequence: TGTGCCAGCAGCTTAGCCCGGGGGGACAATGAGCAGTTCTTC. The chain employs TRBV7-2 and TRBJ2-1, with 7 bases that match TRBD2. Per germline, CDR1 SGHTA and CDR2 FQGNSA. Trimming took 0 bases from V and 5 from J; bases not matched to a gene: 1. This CDR3 is built from 14 residues.

J is TRBJ1-1 and V is TRBV15, with no clear D. The CDR3 spans 14 residues. Per the germline V gene, CDR1 is LNHNV and CDR2 is YYDKDF (reference sequence). Trimming pared 3 bases from V and 1 base from J, leaving 9 bases between. CDR3 nucleotides: TGTGCCACCAGCAGGGGTCGTTCGAACACTGAAGCTTTCTTT. As protein: CATSRGRSNTEAFF.

The CDR3 bases are TGTGCCAGCAGCCAAGCCAGGGGATTTTATGGCTACACCTTC. Its translation: CASSQARGFYGYTF. This rearrangement joins TRBV14 to TRBJ1-2, with D possibly TRBD1 on 6 matching bases. Germline V CDR1 and CDR2: SGHDN, FVKESK. The CDR3 contains 14 residues. V lost 1 base and J lost 5, with 11 bases in between.

Points on this clone: Other DNA sequences of this sample code for an identical CDR3. The chain recombines TRBV5-4 with TRBJ1-1, with a possible D match to TRBD1 (5 bases). The CDR3 consists of 14 residues. CDR1 and CDR2 from the germline V gene are SGHNT and YYREEE (reference sequence). The V and J ends lost 0 bases and 0 bases respectively, with 6 bases between them. CDR3 amino acids: CASSLGGLNTEAFF. The CDR3 DNA sequence: TGTGCCAGCAGCTTGGGGGGGTTGAACACTGAAGCTTTCTTT.

This rearrangement joins TRBV7-2 to TRBJ2-3, with no clear D. V was trimmed by 3 bases and J by 0 bases, leaving 10 bases between them. This CDR3 region has 15 residues. Germline assignment: CDR1 SGHTA and CDR2 FQGNSA. CDR3 residues: CASSFSRYSTDTQYF. CDR3 nucleotide sequence: TGTGCCAGCAGCTTTTCTAGGTATAGCACAGATACGCAGTATTTT.

In the case of this clone: This sample includes further DNA sequences coding for the same CDR3. The rearrangement links TRBV6-5 to TRBJ1-2, with D hard to call. The CDR3 is made up of 14 amino acids. V lost 4 bases and J lost 2, with 11 bases in between. Germline CDR1 reads MNHEY; CDR2 reads SVGAGI. CDR3 sequence (DNA): TGTGCCAGCAGTTCGTCTACTGGGAACTATGGCTACACCTTC. This gives the protein CASSSSTGNYGYTF.

The chain has TRBV6-6 and TRBJ1-6; D is possibly TRBD1 (6 bases). CDR3 length: 17 amino acids. Germline V gene sequence: CDR1 MNHNY, CDR2 SVGAGI (reference sequence). V was shortened by 5 bases and J by 5 bases, with 19 bases between the two germline ends. CDR3 in DNA: TGTGCCAGCAGTCGGCGTATCCAGGGGAGGAATAATTCACCCCTCCACTTT. Its protein is CASSRRIQGRNNSPLHF.

The chain recombines TRBV3-1 (or the pseudogene TRBV3-2) with TRBJ2-7; D not certain. Deletions cut 0 bases from V and 10 bases from J, with 13 bases between. Germline CDR1 is LGHDT and CDR2 is YNNKEL (reference sequence). CDR3 length: 13 amino acids. CDR3 nucleotides: TGTGCCAGCAGCCAAGATTCCCCCGCAGAACAGTACTTC. Amino acids: CASSQDSPAEQYF.

The rearrangement joins TRBV25-1 to TRBJ1-4, with a possible D match to TRBD1 (5 bases). Trimming cost V 4 bases and J 5 bases, with 14 bases left between them. The CDR3 covers 15 residues. CDR1 and CDR2 (germline): MGHDK, SYGVNS. The DNA for the CDR3 is TGTGCCAGCAGTGCTTCACAGGCCCCGAATGAAAAACTGTTTTTT. Its protein is CASSASQAPNEKLFF. The whole variable domain, filled in from reference TRBV25-1 and TRBJ1-4, reads EADIYQTPRYLVIGTGKKITLECSQTMGHDKMYWYQQDPGMELHLIHYSYGVNSTEKGDLSSESTVSRIRTEHFPLTLESARPSHTSQYLCASSASQAPNEKLFFGSGTQLSVL.